This TCR beta chain was recorded in a study of T cells in Graves' hyperthyroidism and ophthalmopathy. Across the whole study: Pretreatment peripheral blood was obtained at initial diagnosis.

Germline-derived CDR1 and CDR2 are DFQATT and SNEGSKA (reference sequence). Unmatched junction bases numbered 1, after V lost 1 base and J lost 2 bases. The CDR3 covers 14 residues. RNA transcripts yielded amplified TCR beta CDR3 regions. During a first-round RT-PCR of the TCR CDR3, the HTBI primer set was used. TCRdb reprocessed the multiplex PCR reads via MiXCR and lists one record per CDR3 protein. The sample records around 35,000 distinct CDR3 sequences, around 52% being singletons. The sequence derives from a middle-aged woman with Graves' ophthalmopathy. The chain employs TRBV20-1 and TRBJ2-7; TRBD2 aligns across 11 bases. Material: blood. CDR3 nucleotides: TGCAGTGCTAGAGGACTAGCGGGGCCCTACGAGCAGTACTTC. It is translated as CSARGLAGPYEQYF.